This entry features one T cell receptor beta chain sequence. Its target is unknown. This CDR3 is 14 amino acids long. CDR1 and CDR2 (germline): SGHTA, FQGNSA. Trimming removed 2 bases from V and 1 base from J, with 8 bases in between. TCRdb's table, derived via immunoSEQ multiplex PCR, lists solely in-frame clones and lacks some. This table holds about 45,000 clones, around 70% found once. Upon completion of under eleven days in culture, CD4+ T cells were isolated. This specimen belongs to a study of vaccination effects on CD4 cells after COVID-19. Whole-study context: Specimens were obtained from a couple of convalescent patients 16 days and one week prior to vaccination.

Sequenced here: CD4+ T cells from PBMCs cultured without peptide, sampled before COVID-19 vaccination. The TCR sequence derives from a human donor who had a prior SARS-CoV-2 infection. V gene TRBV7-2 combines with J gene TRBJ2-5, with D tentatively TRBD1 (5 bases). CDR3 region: CASSLMTAQETQYF. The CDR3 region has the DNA TGTGCCAGCAGCTTAATGACAGCCCAAGAGACCCAGTACTTC.